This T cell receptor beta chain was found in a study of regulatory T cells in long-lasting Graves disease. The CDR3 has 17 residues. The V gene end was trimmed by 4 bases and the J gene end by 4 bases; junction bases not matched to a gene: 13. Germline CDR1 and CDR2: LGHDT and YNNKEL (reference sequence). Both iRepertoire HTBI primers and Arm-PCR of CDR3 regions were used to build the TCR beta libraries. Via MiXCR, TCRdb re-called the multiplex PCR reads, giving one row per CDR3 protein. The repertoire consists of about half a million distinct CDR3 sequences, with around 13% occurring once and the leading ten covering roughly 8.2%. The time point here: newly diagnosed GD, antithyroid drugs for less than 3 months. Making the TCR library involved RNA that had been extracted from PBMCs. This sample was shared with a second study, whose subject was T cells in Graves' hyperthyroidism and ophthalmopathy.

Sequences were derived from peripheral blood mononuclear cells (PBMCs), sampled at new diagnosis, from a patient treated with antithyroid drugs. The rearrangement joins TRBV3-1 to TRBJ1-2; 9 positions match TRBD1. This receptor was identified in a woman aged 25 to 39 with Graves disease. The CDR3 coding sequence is TGTGCCAGCAGCCGCCGCCGGGACAGGGCTTCTTTCTATGGCTACACCTTC. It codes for CASSRRRDRASFYGYTF.